This T cell receptor (beta chain) was sequenced in a study of shared clonotypes between healthy human individuals. Study-wide context: With ages of 18 to 49, the donors were two women and three men. Study results and caveats: It was observed that 5% to 6.5% of naive CD4 clonotypes were shared across several donors.

This table comes from immunoSEQ multiplex PCR, and its TCRdb copy is limited to in-frame clones, with some not included. The repertoire holds over 850,000 clones, with 75% to 85% as singletons. V was shortened by 4 bases and J by 8 bases, with 12 bases between the two germline ends. Germline CDR1 is MDHEN and CDR2 is SYDVKM. This CDR3 has 13 amino acids. Worth noting for this clone: Its specificity is not known.

Source material: memory CD4+ T cells from PBMCs. Subset denoted: CD45RA-negative fraction. This TCR derives from a man between 18 and 29 years old in good health. Some clones in this sample may be carry-over from other donors' samples. The chain links TRBV28 to TRBJ2-1; D is possibly TRBD1 (6 bases). The CDR3 loop reads CASSSGQLHEQFF. The DNA for the CDR3 is TGTGCCAGCAGTTCTGGACAGCTTCATGAGCAGTTCTTC.